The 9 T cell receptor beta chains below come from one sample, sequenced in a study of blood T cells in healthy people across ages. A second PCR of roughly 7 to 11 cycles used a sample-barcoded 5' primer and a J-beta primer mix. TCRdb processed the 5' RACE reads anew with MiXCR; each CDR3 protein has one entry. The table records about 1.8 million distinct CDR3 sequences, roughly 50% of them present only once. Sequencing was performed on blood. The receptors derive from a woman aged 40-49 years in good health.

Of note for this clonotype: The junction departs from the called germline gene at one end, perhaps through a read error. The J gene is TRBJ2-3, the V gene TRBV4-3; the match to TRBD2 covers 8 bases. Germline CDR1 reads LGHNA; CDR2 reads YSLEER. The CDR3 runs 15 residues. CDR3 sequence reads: CAGSQEAGVADTQYF. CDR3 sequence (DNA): TGCGCCGGCAGCCAAGAAGCGGGGGTGGCAGATACGCAGTATTTT.

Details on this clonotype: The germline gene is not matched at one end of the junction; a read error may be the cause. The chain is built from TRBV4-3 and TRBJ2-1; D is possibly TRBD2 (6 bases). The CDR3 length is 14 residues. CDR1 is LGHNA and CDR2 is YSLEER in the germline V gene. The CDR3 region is CAGSPGASYNEQFF. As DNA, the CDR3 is TGCGCCGGCAGCCCGGGAGCGAGTTACAATGAGCAGTTCTTC.

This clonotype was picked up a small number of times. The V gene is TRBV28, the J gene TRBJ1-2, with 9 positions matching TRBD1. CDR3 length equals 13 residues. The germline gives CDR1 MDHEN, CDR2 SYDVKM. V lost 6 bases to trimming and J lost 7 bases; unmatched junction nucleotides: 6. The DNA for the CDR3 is TGTGCCAGCAGGGGCCGGGACAGGGTTGGCTACACCTTC. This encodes CASRGRDRVGYTF.

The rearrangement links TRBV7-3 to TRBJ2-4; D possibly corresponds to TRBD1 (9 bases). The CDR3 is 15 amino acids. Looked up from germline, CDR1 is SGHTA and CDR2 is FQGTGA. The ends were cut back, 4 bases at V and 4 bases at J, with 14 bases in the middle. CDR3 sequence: CASSSGGTGKNIQYF. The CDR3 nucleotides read TGTGCCAGCAGCTCGGGGGGGACAGGGAAAAACATTCAGTACTTC.

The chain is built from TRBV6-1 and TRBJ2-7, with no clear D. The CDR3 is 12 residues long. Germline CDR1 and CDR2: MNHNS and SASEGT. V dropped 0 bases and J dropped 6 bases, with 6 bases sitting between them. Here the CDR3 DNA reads TGTGCCAGCAGTGAAGCCAGGACCGAGCAGTACTTC. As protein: CASSEARTEQYF.

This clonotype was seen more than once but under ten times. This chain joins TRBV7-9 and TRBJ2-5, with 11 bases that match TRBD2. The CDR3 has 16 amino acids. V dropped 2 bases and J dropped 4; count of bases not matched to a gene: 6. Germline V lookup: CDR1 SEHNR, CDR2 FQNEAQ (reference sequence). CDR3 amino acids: CASSLHSGGAAETQYF. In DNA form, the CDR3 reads TGTGCCAGCAGCTTACATAGCGGGGGGGCCGCAGAGACCCAGTACTTC.

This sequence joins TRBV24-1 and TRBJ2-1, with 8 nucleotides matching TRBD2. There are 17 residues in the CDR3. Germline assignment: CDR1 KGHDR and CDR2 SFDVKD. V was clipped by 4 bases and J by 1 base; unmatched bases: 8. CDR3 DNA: TGTGCCACCAGTGACGGGGGGGGACGGGCATCCTACAATGAGCAGTTCTTC. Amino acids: CATSDGGGRASYNEQFF.

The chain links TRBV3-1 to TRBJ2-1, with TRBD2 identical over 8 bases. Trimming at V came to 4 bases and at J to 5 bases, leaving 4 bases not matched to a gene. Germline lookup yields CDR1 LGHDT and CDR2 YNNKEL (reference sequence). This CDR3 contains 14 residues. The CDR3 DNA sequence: TGTGCCAGCAGCCTGACTAGCGCTCACAATGAGCAGTTCTTC. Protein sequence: CASSLTSAHNEQFF.

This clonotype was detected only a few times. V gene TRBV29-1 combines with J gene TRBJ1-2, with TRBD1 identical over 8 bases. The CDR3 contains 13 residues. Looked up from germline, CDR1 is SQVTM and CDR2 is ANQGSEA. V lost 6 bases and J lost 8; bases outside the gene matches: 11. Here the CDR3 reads CSVSSTGVEGYTF. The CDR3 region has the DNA TGCAGCGTCAGTTCGACAGGGGTAGAAGGCTACACCTTC.